This T cell receptor beta chain was sequenced in a study of blood T cell repertoires in COVID-19. Turning to the study itself: Acute and convalescent COVID-19 samples came from the United States, Italy and Spain. Sample material is recorded as cDNA or gDNA derived from T cells, B-cell-depleted T cells, or PBMCs.

Trimming took 3 bases from V and 5 from J, leaving 10 bases between them. Germline CDR1 ENHRY, CDR2 SYGVKD. This CDR3 spans 14 amino acids. The assay was immunoSEQ multiplex PCR, and TCRdb's table has in-frame clones only and misses some. The sample contains approximately 10,000 clones, 65% to 90% of which appear only once. The sequenced material came from peripheral blood. The receptor was derived from a human donor with active COVID-19. The donor label of this sample is uncertain. The chain couples TRBV10-3 to TRBJ2-2; TRBD1 is a possible D gene (5 bases). CDR3: CAISEGVSTGELFF. In nucleotides, the CDR3 is TGTGCCATCAGTGAAGGGGTTTCAACCGGGGAGCTGTTTTTT.